The present TCR beta chain was sequenced within a study of molecular identifiers for immune sequencing clone quantification. With regard to this clonotype: What it binds is not known.

Findings and caveats of the study: Clones exceeding 20 RNA copies carried over 98% of effector molecules but under 1% of naive-cell molecules.

One entry per CDR3 protein, called by TCRdb with MiXCR from the PCR reads. The sample lists tens of thousands of distinct CDR3 sequences, roughly 23% seen once, with about 0.8% in the top ten. The TCR comes from a human donor in good health. Some libraries in this study had Jurkat cell RNA spiked in. The sample consisted of naive CD8+ T cells from blood, with Jurkat cell RNA spiked in. Regarding subset: FACS-sorted CD8+CD4-CCR7+CD45RA+ naive T cells.

Here the CDR3 reads CASSQDLQGRDEQYF. The CDR3 DNA sequence: TGCGCCAGCAGCCAAGATCTTCAGGGTAGGGACGAGCAGTACTTC. The V call is TRBV4-3, the J call TRBJ2-7, with D possibly matching TRBD1 (5 bases). The CDR3 is made up of 15 amino acids. Per germline, CDR1 LGHNA and CDR2 YSLEER. Trimming removed 0 bases from V and 5 bases from J, with 14 bases in between.